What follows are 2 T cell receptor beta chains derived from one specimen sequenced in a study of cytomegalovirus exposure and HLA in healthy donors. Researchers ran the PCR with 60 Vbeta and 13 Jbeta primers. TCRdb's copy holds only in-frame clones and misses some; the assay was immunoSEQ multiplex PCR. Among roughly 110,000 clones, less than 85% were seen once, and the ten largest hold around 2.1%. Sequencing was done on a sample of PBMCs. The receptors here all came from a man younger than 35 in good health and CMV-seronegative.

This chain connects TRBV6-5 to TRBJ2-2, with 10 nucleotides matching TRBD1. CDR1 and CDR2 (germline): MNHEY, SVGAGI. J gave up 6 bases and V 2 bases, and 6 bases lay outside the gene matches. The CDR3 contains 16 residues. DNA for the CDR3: TGTGCCAGCAGTTACCCGACAGGGGGCGCTTCCGGGGAGCTGTTTTTT. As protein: CASSYPTGGASGELFF.

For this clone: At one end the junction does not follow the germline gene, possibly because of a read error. CDR3 in amino acids: CASSTSGGDRGSLVF. CDR3 coding DNA: TGTGCCAGCAGCACCTCCGGGGGGGACAGGGGGAGCCTTGTCTTT. The chain is built from TRBV7-3 and TRBJ1-1; 11 nucleotides match TRBD1. CDR1 and CDR2 from the germline V gene are SGHTA and FQGTGA. The CDR3 has 15 residues.